These T cell receptor beta chains were read from a single sample in a study of cytomegalovirus exposure and HLA in healthy donors. Profiled with immunoSEQ multiplex PCR; TCRdb holds only in-frame clones, not every one. Here the sample spans about 160,000 clones, about 71% being singletons. The material sequenced was PBMCs. These receptors were taken from a middle-aged woman in good health and CMV-seropositive. CDR3s include the opening cysteine and the closing phenylalanine or tryptophan. D genes are given only for firm matches. For some rows the clone size is stated as once, few or many, or as a class when expanded; others skip it.

clone_size: once; v_call: TRBV4-2; d_call: NA; j_call: TRBJ1-2; cdr3_nt: TGTGCCAGCAGCCTGCGGGGGCAAGGGCGCCCCCTCAACTATGGCTACACCTTC; cdr3_aa: CASSLRGQGRPLNYGYTF
clone_size: NA; v_call: TRBV5-5; d_call: NA; j_call: TRBJ2-7; cdr3_nt: TGTGCCAGCAGCCCGCGGTTCCACGAGCAGTACTTC; cdr3_aa: CASSPRFHEQYF
clone_size: NA; v_call: TRBV5-6; d_call: NA; j_call: TRBJ1-2; cdr3_nt: TGTGCCAGCAGCTTACAGGGTGGCGGCTACACCTTC; cdr3_aa: CASSLQGGGYTF
clone_size: NA; v_call: TRBV4-2; d_call: TRBD1; j_call: TRBJ2-1; cdr3_nt: TGTGCCAGCAGCCAAGATTTGGGACAGGCGGAGAATGAGCAGTTCTTC; cdr3_aa: CASSQDLGQAENEQFF
clone_size: NA; v_call: TRBV2; d_call: NA; j_call: TRBJ1-1; cdr3_nt: TGTGCCAGCAGTGACGGCGGAGCGGAAGCTTTCTTT; cdr3_aa: CASSDGGAEAFF
clone_size: NA; v_call: TRBV6-4; d_call: TRBD2; j_call: TRBJ2-3; cdr3_nt: TGTGCCAGCAGTGACTCTAGCGGGGGGGCAGATACGCAGTATTTT; cdr3_aa: CASSDSSGGADTQYF
clone_size: few; v_call: TRBV25-1; d_call: NA; j_call: TRBJ1-1; cdr3_nt: TGTGCCAGCATTGATAGTCTTGGGAACACTGAAGCTTTCTTT; cdr3_aa: CASIDSLGNTEAFF
clone_size: NA; v_call: TRBV5-6; d_call: NA; j_call: TRBJ2-7; cdr3_nt: TGTGCCAGCAGCTCCCTGACAGGCTCCTACGAGCAGTACTTC; cdr3_aa: CASSSLTGSYEQYF
clone_size: NA; v_call: TRBV16; d_call: NA; j_call: TRBJ2-7; cdr3_nt: TGTGCCAGCAGCCAATCATCTACGAACGAGCAGTACTTC; cdr3_aa: CASSQSSTNEQYF
clone_size: few; v_call: TRBV9; d_call: TRBD1; j_call: TRBJ2-3; cdr3_nt: TGTGCCAGCAGCGTCACAGGGGGCGCCGGCACAGATACGCAGTATTTT; cdr3_aa: CASSVTGGAGTDTQYF
clone_size: NA; v_call: TRBV19; d_call: NA; j_call: TRBJ1-2; cdr3_nt: TGTGCCAGTAGTCGGGGGGCTGGCTATGGCTACACCTTC; cdr3_aa: CASSRGAGYGYTF
clone_size: few; v_call: TRBV5-4; d_call: TRBD2; j_call: TRBJ2-1; cdr3_nt: TGTGCCAGCAGCTCAGGTGAACTAGCGGGGTTAGCTGAGCAGTTCTTC; cdr3_aa: CASSSGELAGLAEQFF
clone_size: NA; v_call: TRBV6-5; d_call: TRBD1; j_call: TRBJ2-5; cdr3_nt: TGTGCCAGCAGTAGACAGGGAAAGGGGGAGACCCAGTACTTC; cdr3_aa: CASSRQGKGETQYF
clone_size: once; v_call: TRBV18; d_call: NA; j_call: TRBJ2-1; cdr3_nt: TGTGCCAGCTCACCGAACGGGATGGATGAGCAGTTCTTC; cdr3_aa: CASSPNGMDEQFF
clone_size: NA; v_call: TRBV7-2; d_call: NA; j_call: TRBJ2-7; cdr3_nt: TGTGCCAGCAGCTCCCAGGTGGGCGAGCAGTACTTC; cdr3_aa: CASSSQVGEQYF
clone_size: NA; v_call: TRBV28; d_call: TRBD1; j_call: TRBJ1-3; cdr3_nt: TGTGCCAGCCTCGACAGGGGCTCTGGAAACACCATATATTTT; cdr3_aa: CASLDRGSGNTIYF
clone_size: NA; v_call: TRBV6-1; d_call: TRBD1; j_call: TRBJ1-3; cdr3_nt: TGTGCCAGCTGGACAGGGTTGCAAGGAAACACCATATATTTT; cdr3_aa: CASWTGLQGNTIYF
clone_size: few; v_call: TRBV19; d_call: NA; j_call: TRBJ1-2; cdr3_nt: TGTGCCAGTAGGTCCCGACAGACCTATGGCTACACCTTC; cdr3_aa: CASRSRQTYGYTF
clone_size: NA; v_call: TRBV10-2; d_call: TRBD2; j_call: TRBJ2-2; cdr3_nt: TGCGCCAGCATAGGACTAGCGGGAGAGGACACCGGGGAGCTGTTTTTT; cdr3_aa: CASIGLAGEDTGELFF
clone_size: NA; v_call: TRBV4-1; d_call: NA; j_call: TRBJ2-6; cdr3_nt: TGCGCCAGCAGCCAACCCAGGGGCGCCAACGTCCTGACTTTC; cdr3_aa: CASSQPRGANVLTF
clone_size: NA; v_call: TRBV25-1; d_call: TRBD2; j_call: TRBJ2-7; cdr3_nt: TGTGCCGCAGCTTGTGTAAGCGGGAGGCTCTACGAGCAGTACTTC; cdr3_aa: CAAACVSGRLYEQYF
clone_size: once; v_call: TRBV7-3; d_call: NA; j_call: TRBJ2-1; cdr3_nt: TGTGCCAGCAGCCCAACGGGACTCTATGATGAGCAGTTCTTC; cdr3_aa: CASSPTGLYDEQFF
clone_size: NA; v_call: TRBV5-1; d_call: NA; j_call: TRBJ2-1; cdr3_nt: TGCGCCAGCAGCGTACAGGGTCATGAGCAGTTCTTC; cdr3_aa: CASSVQGHEQFF
clone_size: NA; v_call: TRBV19; d_call: TRBD2; j_call: TRBJ2-5; cdr3_nt: TGTGCCAGTAGTCGGGTAGCGGGAGGGGAAGAGACCCAGTACTTC; cdr3_aa: CASSRVAGGEETQYF
clone_size: NA; v_call: TRBV7-9; d_call: TRBD1; j_call: TRBJ1-1; cdr3_nt: TGTTCCAGCAGCATTGGGACAGCTAAAGCTTTCTTT; cdr3_aa: CSSSIGTAKAFF
clone_size: NA; v_call: TRBV29-1; d_call: NA; j_call: TRBJ2-2; cdr3_nt: TGCAGCGTTGATCAGGGTGGGACCGGGGAGCTGTTTTTT; cdr3_aa: CSVDQGGTGELFF
clone_size: NA; v_call: TRBV9; d_call: NA; j_call: TRBJ2-2; cdr3_nt: TGTGCCAGCAGCTCCCGACTGGAGACCGGGGAGCTGTTTTTT; cdr3_aa: CASSSRLETGELFF
clone_size: NA; v_call: TRBV2; d_call: NA; j_call: TRBJ1-2; cdr3_nt: TGTGCCAGCAGTGAGTTTACAGCCGCTAACTATGGCTACACCTTC; cdr3_aa: CASSEFTAANYGYTF
clone_size: NA; v_call: TRBV7-2; d_call: TRBD1; j_call: TRBJ2-7; cdr3_nt: TGTGCCACCGGTTGGGGACAGGGGGCTTACGAGCAGTACTTC; cdr3_aa: CATGWGQGAYEQYF
clone_size: NA; v_call: TRBV9; d_call: NA; j_call: TRBJ2-5; cdr3_nt: TGTGCCAGCAGCGTTCTGAGCGGTCTCCAAGAGACCCAGTACTTC; cdr3_aa: CASSVLSGLQETQYF
clone_size: NA; v_call: TRBV10-3; d_call: NA; j_call: TRBJ2-5; cdr3_nt: TGTGCCATCAAGGGGGAGGGCCTCTCGTGGGAGCAGTACTTC; cdr3_aa: CAIKGEGLSWEQYF
clone_size: NA; v_call: TRBV28; d_call: TRBD2; j_call: TRBJ2-3; cdr3_nt: TGTGCCAGCAGTCTAGCGGCCGGTCTGGATACGCAGTATTTT; cdr3_aa: CASSLAAGLDTQYF
clone_size: few; v_call: TRBV6-6; d_call: TRBD1; j_call: TRBJ1-1; cdr3_nt: TGTGCCAGCAGAGCACAGGGGGCGAACACTGAAGCTTTCTTT; cdr3_aa: CASRAQGANTEAFF
clone_size: NA; v_call: TRBV5-1; d_call: NA; j_call: TRBJ2-3; cdr3_nt: TGCGCCAGCATGGGGGGCAGGGGGACCCAGGATACGCAGTATTTT; cdr3_aa: CASMGGRGTQDTQYF
clone_size: once; v_call: TRBV27; d_call: NA; j_call: TRBJ1-1; cdr3_nt: TGTGCCAGCAGTTTCCACCCCGGCACTGAAGCTTTCTTT; cdr3_aa: CASSFHPGTEAFF
clone_size: NA; v_call: TRBV11-2; d_call: NA; j_call: TRBJ1-1; cdr3_nt: TGTGCCAGCAGCTTAGGACGGGGGAACACTGAAGCTTTCTTT; cdr3_aa: CASSLGRGNTEAFF
clone_size: NA; v_call: TRBV4-2; d_call: TRBD2; j_call: TRBJ2-5; cdr3_nt: TGTGCCAGCAGCCAAGAGCGGGAGACTGAGACCCAGTACTTC; cdr3_aa: CASSQERETETQYF
clone_size: NA; v_call: TRBV11-1; d_call: NA; j_call: TRBJ2-7; cdr3_nt: TGTGCCAGCAGCTTAGGGGCAGCCCGCACCTACGAGCAGTACTTC; cdr3_aa: CASSLGAARTYEQYF
clone_size: NA; v_call: TRBV6-5; d_call: TRBD1; j_call: TRBJ1-2; cdr3_nt: TGTGCCAGCAGTTCTTGGACAGGGGGGGACTATGGCTACACCTTC; cdr3_aa: CASSSWTGGDYGYTF
clone_size: NA; v_call: TRBV5-4; d_call: TRBD1; j_call: TRBJ2-7; cdr3_nt: TGTGCCAGCAGACCGACAGGGGCGAAGTACGAGCAGTACTTC; cdr3_aa: CASRPTGAKYEQYF
clone_size: NA; v_call: TRBV7-3; d_call: NA; j_call: TRBJ2-7; cdr3_nt: TGTGCCAGCAGCTGCCCGGCCTACGAGCAGTACTTC; cdr3_aa: CASSCPAYEQYF
clone_size: once; v_call: TRBV5-1; d_call: NA; j_call: TRBJ2-7; cdr3_nt: TGCGCCAGCAGCTTGGCTCCCGGGGACACTCCCTACGAGCAGTACTTC; cdr3_aa: CASSLAPGDTPYEQYF
clone_size: NA; v_call: TRBV18; d_call: NA; j_call: TRBJ1-1; cdr3_nt: TGTGCCAGCTCCCCTGGTGGGGCGAACACTGAAGCTTTCTTT; cdr3_aa: CASSPGGANTEAFF
clone_size: NA; v_call: TRBV6-5; d_call: TRBD1; j_call: TRBJ1-5; cdr3_nt: TGTGCCAGCAGTTGGGAGACAGGGCATCAGCCCCAGCATTTT; cdr3_aa: CASSWETGHQPQHF
clone_size: once; v_call: TRBV7-2; d_call: TRBD2; j_call: TRBJ2-1; cdr3_nt: TGTGCCAGCAGCCCTGGACTAGCGGGAGGAGAGCAGTTCTTC; cdr3_aa: CASSPGLAGGEQFF
clone_size: NA; v_call: TRBV19; d_call: NA; j_call: TRBJ1-5; cdr3_nt: TGTGCCAGTAAGGGCCCAGCGGGTCAGCCCCAGCATTTT; cdr3_aa: CASKGPAGQPQHF
clone_size: NA; v_call: TRBV5-6; d_call: NA; j_call: TRBJ1-2; cdr3_nt: TGTGCCAGCAGCCGGGTCTATGGCTACCCCTTC; cdr3_aa: CASSRVYGYPF
clone_size: NA; v_call: TRBV2; d_call: NA; j_call: TRBJ2-3; cdr3_nt: TGTGCCAGCAGTGAAGCGGTAAAAGCTAGCACAGATACGCAGTATTTT; cdr3_aa: CASSEAVKASTDTQYF
clone_size: NA; v_call: TRBV7-9; d_call: TRBD2; j_call: TRBJ2-2; cdr3_nt: TGTGCCAGCAGCTTTACACTAGCGGGAGGGCCCGGGGAGCTGTTTTTT; cdr3_aa: CASSFTLAGGPGELFF
clone_size: NA; v_call: TRBV14; d_call: NA; j_call: TRBJ1-1; cdr3_nt: TGTGCCAGCAGCCAACTCCCCGGAGCCCTGAACACTGAAGCTTTCTTT; cdr3_aa: CASSQLPGALNTEAFF
clone_size: once; v_call: TRBV7-8; d_call: NA; j_call: TRBJ1-1; cdr3_nt: TGTGCCAGCACCGTGACTCAGGGTCAGAGGAACACTGAAGCTTTCTTT; cdr3_aa: CASTVTQGQRNTEAFF
clone_size: NA; v_call: TRBV6-4; d_call: NA; j_call: TRBJ1-2; cdr3_nt: TGTGCCAGCTATTTCTATGGCTACACCTTC; cdr3_aa: CASYFYGYTF
clone_size: NA; v_call: TRBV27; d_call: NA; j_call: TRBJ1-1; cdr3_nt: TGTGCCAGCAGTTTATCGCAGGGCCACACTGAAGCTTTCTTT; cdr3_aa: CASSLSQGHTEAFF
clone_size: NA; v_call: TRBV6-5; d_call: NA; j_call: TRBJ2-3; cdr3_nt: TGTGCCAGCAGTTACTCCGGGGAGAGTAGCACAGATACGCAGTATTTT; cdr3_aa: CASSYSGESSTDTQYF
clone_size: NA; v_call: TRBV5-1; d_call: NA; j_call: TRBJ2-5; cdr3_nt: TGCGCCAGCAGCTTAGACGGTGGCAGGGGAGAGACCCAGTACTTC; cdr3_aa: CASSLDGGRGETQYF
clone_size: NA; v_call: TRBV15; d_call: TRBD1; j_call: TRBJ2-1; cdr3_nt: TGTGCCACCAGCAGAGGGGACAGTCTCCACAATGAGCAGTTCTTC; cdr3_aa: CATSRGDSLHNEQFF
clone_size: NA; v_call: TRBV29-1; d_call: NA; j_call: TRBJ1-1; cdr3_nt: TGCAGCGTTGAAGATTTGGGGGAGGGGACTGAAGCTTTCTTT; cdr3_aa: CSVEDLGEGTEAFF
clone_size: NA; v_call: TRBV19; d_call: NA; j_call: TRBJ1-2; cdr3_nt: TGTGCCAGTAGTATTACCCGCTGGAGGGGTTACTATGGCTACACCTTC; cdr3_aa: CASSITRWRGYYGYTF